The 3 T cell receptor beta chains given below trace back to one sample, sequenced in a study of glioma-infiltrating T cells after dendritic cell vaccination listed by TCRdb under 2016. To prepare the library, the immunoSEQ multiplex PCR assay was applied. TCRdb re-hosts the immuneACCESS table, in-frame sequences only. Its copies lack some clones; in the studies checked, an unresolved V gene accounts for under half of them, and the cause for the rest is not known. This sample lists roughly 100,000 clones; about 83% were detected once. The ten top clones hold under 3% of the sample. The sequenced sample was blood, obtained before dendritic cell vaccination. These receptors were taken from a human donor with glioblastoma.

The V call is TRBV19, the J call TRBJ2-7, with D perhaps matching TRBD1 (8 bases). The CDR3 runs 16 residues. CDR1 and CDR2 (germline): LNHDA, SQIVND (reference sequence). Trimming took off 5 bases at V and 4 bases at J, with 21 bases between the two ends. CDR3 region: CASSPLPQGGGYEQYF. CDR3 nucleotides: TGTGCCAGTAGTCCGTTACCACAGGGGGGGGGATACGAGCAGTACTTC.

This chain uses TRBV11-3 with TRBJ2-1; no definite D call. V was cut by 3 bases and J by 7 bases, with 16 bases left in between. This CDR3 comprises 15 residues. Germline values: CDR1 SGHNT, CDR2 YENEEA. This chain's CDR3 is CASSFDSNAWNEQFF. In DNA form, the CDR3 reads TGTGCCAGCAGCTTCGACTCGAACGCCTGGAATGAGCAGTTCTTC. The full variable domain, with the rest looked up from reference TRBV11-3 and TRBJ2-1, is EAGVVQSPRYKIIEKKQPVAFWCNPISGHNTLYWYLQNLGQGPELLIRYENEEAVDDSQLPKDRFSAERLKGVDSTLKIQPAELGDSAVYLCASSFDSNAWNEQFFGPGTRLTVL.

This sequence joins TRBV10-1 and TRBJ1-2; D call uncertain. CDR1 and CDR2 (germline): WNHNN, SYGVQD (reference sequence). V lost 0 bases, J lost 3 bases, and 5 bases lay in between. CDR3 size: 13 residues. Written as DNA, the CDR3 is TGCGCCAGCAGTGAGTCGGCGGACTATGGCTACACCTTC. This encodes CASSESADYGYTF.